This T cell receptor (beta chain) was observed in a study of cytomegalovirus exposure and HLA in healthy donors. Study results and caveats: An analysis that was carried out later associated some 17,000 TCR beta sequences with HLA alleles at 0.05 false discovery rate. By a later analysis, the bulk of CMV-associated TCR beta chains appeared HLA-restricted.

Both 60 Vbeta primers and 13 Jbeta primers went into the PCR. Method: immunoSEQ multiplex PCR; TCRdb's copy keeps in-frame clones and lacks some. The sample has 80,000 or so clones, 75% seen once; the top ten hold 5.5% to 8.5%. This CDR3 has 17 residues. Germline assignment: CDR1 GTSNPN and CDR2 SVGIG (reference sequence). The junction had 5 bases not matched to a gene; V was cut back by 1 base and J by 3 bases. A remark on this clone: Its specificity is not known.

The sequenced sample was PBMCs. The sequence was collected from a woman in her thirties or forties in good health and CMV-seronegative. The chain links TRBV30 to TRBJ2-2; 13 bases line up with TRBD2. The CDR3 nucleotides are TGTGCCTGGAGTGAGGGGACTAGCGGGGCCTACACCGGGGAGCTGTTTTTT. This gives the protein CAWSEGTSGAYTGELFF.